This T cell receptor beta chain was identified in a study of a mutant IDH1 vaccine in newly diagnosed glioma. About the study: Patients received vaccination from 4-6 weeks after radiotherapy alone, or with temozolomide cycles. Averaging around 42 years of age, treated patients were around 60% male and about 38% female. Standard pretreatment was either radiotherapy, temozolomide, or, for most, radiochemotherapy with temozolomide.

Noted time point: week 11, during vaccination. In the vaccine, a single dose held 300 ug of the mutant IDH1 20-mer peptide, along with topical imiquimod. The protocol was immunoSEQ multiplex PCR, while the TCRdb copy is restricted to in-frame clones and leaves out a portion. The sample has under 150,000 clones; roughly 78% are singletons. Trimming took 4 bases from V and 6 from J, leaving 13 bases between them. The CDR3 loop spans 12 amino acids. CDR1 is GTSNPN and CDR2 is SVGIG in the germline V gene (reference sequence). Comment on this clone: The antigen remains unidentified.

The material was PBMCs, obtained from a glioma patient whose treatment included an IDH1 peptide vaccine. V and J are TRBV30 and TRBJ2-7, with D unresolved. This clonotype was obtained from a man aged 35-49 years with glioma. The CDR3 nucleotides read TGTGCCTGGACAGATACCCCGGGCGAGCAGTACTTC. Its protein is CAWTDTPGEQYF.